Given below is one TCR beta chain in context. Its antigen is not known. The junction differs from germline at one of its ends, possibly a read error. The data belong to a study of persistence of HIV-infected CD4 T cells. Cells were stimulated nonspecifically with anti-CD3/anti-CD28 magnetic beads. Sorting of responding CD4+ T cells relied on upregulated CD40 ligand together with CD69. The immunoSEQ assay was version 4, run in survey mode. The table came from immunoSEQ multiplex PCR; TCRdb's copy has only in-frame clones and leaves some out. The sample lists 35,000 to 55,000 clones, approximately 90% seen once, with approximately 1.8% in the top ten. Material: CD4+ T cells sorted from PBMCs after approximately 18-hour stimulation, obtained from a patient who received antiretroviral therapy. The TCR sequence derives from an adult man with HIV who was CMV-seropositive.

This CDR3 reads CSVEDGQGGDYGYAF. In DNA, the CDR3 is TGCAGCGTTGAAGATGGACAGGGTGGGGACTATGGCTACGCCTTC. The gene calls are TRBV29-1 and TRBJ1-2; TRBD1 matches at 8 bases. There are 15 residues in the CDR3. From germline, CDR1 is SQVTM and CDR2 ANQGSEA.